The rows below give T cell receptor beta chains drawn from one sample of a study of identical twins. MiXCR, run by TCRdb on the 5' RACE reads, gives a single entry per CDR3 protein. Of roughly 1,500,000 distinct CDR3 sequences listed, 25% to 35% are singletons. Sequencing input: cord blood. The receptors were gathered from a newborn girl in good health. Both conserved end residues are part of each CDR3. Each record gives: D gene, J gene, clone size, V gene, CDR3 DNA, CDR3 protein. The D gene is left open where the match is weak. Size is stated for part of the rows, as once, few or many counts, or as a class when the clone is expanded.

D: TRBD2
J: TRBJ2-3
size: once
V: TRBV9
DNA: TGTGCCAGCAGCGTAGATGGGGGGGGCACAGATACGCAGTATTTT
CDR3: CASSVDGGGTDTQYF

D: .
J: TRBJ1-4
size: .
V: TRBV11-1
DNA: TGTGCCAGCAGCTCGCTCCGGGACCTAGATGAAAAACTGTTTTTT
CDR3: CASSSLRDLDEKLFF

D: TRBD2
J: TRBJ2-3
size: few
V: TRBV20-1
DNA: TGCAGTGCCCCCATTGGCGGGAGGGCAACAGATACGCAGTATTTT
CDR3: CSAPIGGRATDTQYF

D: .
J: TRBJ2-1
size: .
V: TRBV11-2
DNA: TGTGCCAGCAGCTTAGCGTGGCGGGGAAACTCCTACAATGAGCAGTTCTTC
CDR3: CASSLAWRGNSYNEQFF

D: TRBD1
J: TRBJ2-2
size: .
V: TRBV5-1
DNA: TGCGCCAGCAGCACCGGGACAGGGGGCCGTCGGGGCACCGGGGAGCTGTTTTTT
CDR3: CASSTGTGGRRGTGELFF

D: .
J: TRBJ2-1
size: .
V: TRBV2
DNA: TGTGCCAGCCGGACAGAGTACAATGAGCAGTTCTTC
CDR3: CASRTEYNEQFF

D: .
J: TRBJ2-7
size: .
V: TRBV10-3
DNA: TGTGCCATCAAAGAAGTAGCAGCCTCCTACGAGCAGTACTTC
CDR3: CAIKEVAASYEQYF

D: .
J: TRBJ2-5
size: .
V: TRBV20-1
DNA: TGCAGTGCTAGTGACTTTTCGGAGACCCAGTACTTC
CDR3: CSASDFSETQYF

D: .
J: TRBJ1-2
size: .
V: TRBV6-5
DNA: TGTGCCAGCAGTCCTGGGGGTCTTACTAACTATGGCTACACCTTC
CDR3: CASSPGGLTNYGYTF

D: TRBD1
J: TRBJ1-6
size: few
V: TRBV3-1
DNA: TGTGCCAGCGGACAGGGGTCTTCACCCCTCCACTTT
CDR3: CASGQGSSPLHF

D: .
J: TRBJ2-3
size: .
V: TRBV12-3/TRBV12-4
DNA: TGTGCCAGCAGTTATATCCTCGGACAGGGAGGGGACACAGATACGCAGTATTTT
CDR3: CASSYILGQGGDTDTQYF

D: .
J: TRBJ2-7
size: .
V: TRBV27
DNA: TGTGCCAGCAGTTTTCACACCCCCTACGAGCAGTACTTC
CDR3: CASSFHTPYEQYF

D: TRBD2
J: TRBJ2-1
size: .
V: TRBV20-1
DNA: TGCAGTCCTCTAGCGGGAGGGCCGGATGAGCAGTTCTTC
CDR3: CSPLAGGPDEQFF

D: TRBD2
J: TRBJ2-1
size: .
V: TRBV24-1
DNA: TGTGCCACCAGTGACCCTCAGACTAGCGGGATCTATGAGCAGTTCTTC
CDR3: CATSDPQTSGIYEQFF

D: .
J: TRBJ1-2
size: few
V: TRBV20-1
DNA: TGCAGTGCTATAGGGCGCGACTATGGCTACACCTTC
CDR3: CSAIGRDYGYTF

D: .
J: TRBJ1-6
size: .
V: TRBV7-2
DNA: TGTGCCAGCACCTCATTCCCCCGTCATTCACCCCTCCACTTT
CDR3: CASTSFPRHSPLHF

D: .
J: TRBJ1-5
size: few
V: TRBV19
DNA: TGTGCCAGTAGTATAGTTGCAGTGGGCAATCAGCCCCAGCATTTT
CDR3: CASSIVAVGNQPQHF

D: .
J: TRBJ2-7
size: .
V: TRBV29-1
DNA: TGCAGCGTTGAAGGGGGGGAGGCCTCCTACGAGCAGTACTTC
CDR3: CSVEGGEASYEQYF

D: .
J: TRBJ1-6
size: .
V: TRBV6-1
DNA: TGTGCCAGCAGTAGCACCGGGGCTGAAAACTCACCCCTCCACTTT
CDR3: CASSSTGAENSPLHF

D: TRBD1
J: TRBJ1-2
size: .
V: TRBV12-3/TRBV12-4
DNA: TGTGCCAGCAGCCTTGGACAGGGCTACGGTGGCTACACCTTC
CDR3: CASSLGQGYGGYTF

D: .
J: TRBJ2-3
size: .
V: TRBV4-1
DNA: TGCGCCAGCAGCCAAGAGAAGAGGGTCGATGGCACAGATACGCAGTATTTT
CDR3: CASSQEKRVDGTDTQYF

D: TRBD2
J: TRBJ2-5
size: once
V: TRBV5-1
DNA: TGCGCCAGCAGCTTGACTAGCGGGATTATAGATGAGCAGTACTTC
CDR3: CASSLTSGIIDEQYF

D: .
J: TRBJ2-1
size: .
V: TRBV5-4
DNA: TGTGCCAGCAGCTTGCCCCGGACAGAGAGCTCCTACAATGAGCAGTTCTTC
CDR3: CASSLPRTESSYNEQFF

D: TRBD1
J: TRBJ2-5
size: few
V: TRBV20-1
DNA: TGCAGTGCCCAAAAACAGGGGGGACTCCAAGAGACCCAGTACTTC
CDR3: CSAQKQGGLQETQYF

D: TRBD1
J: TRBJ1-2
size: few
V: TRBV9
DNA: TGTGCCAGCAGCGTATCCTCCACAGGGGGCTCGAGGGGCTACACCTTC
CDR3: CASSVSSTGGSRGYTF

D: TRBD1
J: TRBJ1-1
size: .
V: TRBV29-1
DNA: TGCAGCGTTGAGGACAGGGGCTCTGAAGCTTTCTTT
CDR3: CSVEDRGSEAFF

D: .
J: TRBJ2-7
size: few
V: TRBV9
DNA: TGTGCCAGCAGCGTAGGGACAGCCTTCTCCTACGAGCAGTACTTC
CDR3: CASSVGTAFSYEQYF

D: TRBD2
J: TRBJ2-1
size: .
V: TRBV10-3
DNA: TGTGCCATCAGTGAGTCGGGACTAGCGGGGGCGACCTACAATGAGCAGTTCTTC
CDR3: CAISESGLAGATYNEQFF

D: .
J: TRBJ2-3
size: .
V: TRBV7-9
DNA: TGTGCCAGCAACATTAGCAACACACGGGATACGCAGTATTTT
CDR3: CASNISNTRDTQYF

D: TRBD2
J: TRBJ2-3
size: .
V: TRBV11-2
DNA: TGTGCCAGCAGCCCAGGACTAGCGCCCTTCACAGATACGCAGTATTTT
CDR3: CASSPGLAPFTDTQYF

D: TRBD2
J: TRBJ2-1
size: .
V: TRBV20-1
DNA: TGCAGTGCTAGATTAAGACTAGCGGGTGTCAATGAGCAGTTCTTC
CDR3: CSARLRLAGVNEQFF

D: .
J: TRBJ2-7
size: .
V: TRBV20-1
DNA: TGCAGTGCTAGTGCTACCGGGAGAGGCGAGCAGTACTTC
CDR3: CSASATGRGEQYF